This TCR beta chain was documented in a study of identical twins. There are 15 residues in the CDR3. The V end was cut by 3 bases, the J end by 4 bases, with 13 bases between. Each cDNA held unique molecular identifiers, and template switching gave it a universal primer site. Each CDR3 protein gets one entry after TCRdb re-called the 5' RACE reads with MiXCR. The repertoire holds 450,000 to 600,000 distinct CDR3 sequences, about a fifth seen once, with 0.48% in the top ten. All donors were healthy Caucasians. About this clonotype: The antigen is unknown.

Study-wide results and limits: The study found excess low generation probability among twin-shared out-of-frame alpha sequences.

A further study also used this sample, focusing on yellow fever vaccine responses in identical twins.

The V call is TRBV12-3 or TRBV12-4, the J call TRBJ2-1; D is perhaps TRBD1 or TRBD2 (5 bases each). The TCR sequence derives from a woman between 18 and 30 years old in good health. The sample consisted of CD4+ T cells sorted from blood. CDR3 protein: CASSLGTYPYNEQFF. CDR3 DNA: TGTGCCAGCAGTTTGGGGACCTACCCTTACAATGAGCAGTTCTTC.